This record covers a single T cell receptor beta chain. This clone's antigen is unknown. A much larger clone differs by one base, so this may be a read error. Amplification of TCR beta CDR3 regions was carried out from RNA transcripts. A first-round RT-PCR of the TCR CDR3 used the HTBI primer set with the Qiagen OneStep RT-PCR kit. A second multiplex PCR round built the libraries, followed by size selection and purification. Sequencing of the libraries was done on an Illumina HiSeq2000 using paired-end 100 bp reads. On the study's bioinformatics: SOAPnuke was used to process the raw data, with reads discarded if the reads contained adapters or uncalled bases, had a mean Phred below 15, or lacked an exact constant-primer or identifier match. COPE v1.2.5 was used to merge the high-quality paired reads, and each unique nucleotide sequence was defined as a clonotype. MiTCR v1.1 was used to align clonotypes to the IMGT TRBV, TRBD and TRBJ reference segments. Analysis was restricted to V-J combinations with a frequency above 0.0001, which covered 99.2% of repertoires. A TCS score was defined as the ratio of F50 (clonal expansion) to E x V (chaos), with BLOSUM62-based TCRdist applied between CDR3 peptides within each V-J. Welch's t-statistics and random forest reduced fewer than 600 V-J features to 13, which were used in a naive Bayes classifier (R e1071). Starting from the raw public reads, TCRdb applied fastp trimming at Q25, assembled clones with MiXCR and retained in-frame beta chains. Duplicate CDR3 protein sequences are folded into a single record with the most common DNA and genes. V and J calls and clone size were set by TCRdb, not the authors. The sample yields approximately 600,000 distinct CDR3 sequences; approximately 15% were counted once. Of the sample, 4.5% to 6% is held by the ten largest clones.

This sample stems from a study of T cells in Graves' hyperthyroidism and ophthalmopathy (dated by TCRdb to the late 2010s). Notes on the research overall: Peripheral blood was sampled at the time of initial diagnosis, prior to any treatment. To identify distinguishing TCR V-J signatures, a discovery cohort of 100 or so patients was used, comprising roughly 45 with Graves' ophthalmopathy and 55 to 65 with stable Graves' hyperthyroidism. Whether ophthalmopathy could be predicted prospectively was tested in an independent validation cohort made up of roughly 19 hyperthyroidism patients plus 17 patients who later progressed to ophthalmopathy. For training and testing, the roughly 100 patients in the discovery cohort were randomly divided in a 7:3 ratio. Thyroid tissue and blood T-cell repertoires from more than 5 Graves' hyperthyroidism patients were also compared in the study. Following sampling, methimazole starting at 30 mg daily was given to hyperthyroidism patients, and high-dose intravenous methylprednisolone was given to ophthalmopathy patients. The paper describes TCR Vbeta CDR3 sequencing of 140 or so peripheral blood samples, made up of 43 ophthalmopathy patients, around 78 hyperthyroidism patients and around 17 progressor patients.

Beyond this particular receptor, the publication reports: Sample size was not statistically predetermined, and blinding of investigators to group allocation was not performed. Most expanded thyroid clonotypes (frequency above 0.001) were also detected in blood, a finding suggesting that blood repertoires may reflect thyroid immune responses. In validation, the model predicted progression to ophthalmopathy a median of roughly 6.2 months before onset, with approximately 68% sensitivity and roughly 79% specificity. Ophthalmopathy was separated from stable hyperthyroidism by a 13 V-J signature model, with just over 85% sensitivity and approximately 84% specificity obtained in cross-validation and 80%/75% obtained in testing.

Hyperthyroidism patients were newly diagnosed, had a disease duration of under 2 months, and were aged 18 to 65 years. Patients with uncontrolled infections, other autoimmune diseases, pregnancy or lactation were excluded. Clinical symptoms, serum thyroxine and TRAb, thyroid ultrasound, and orbital computed tomography formed the basis for the diagnoses. Blood from progressor patients was drawn when they were first diagnosed with hyperthyroidism, before any ophthalmopathy symptoms appeared. Ficoll-Paque density gradient centrifugation was used to isolate PBMCs from approximately 10 ml of fresh peripheral blood. Progressor patients were first diagnosed with Graves' hyperthyroidism and then developed ophthalmopathy during follow-up. Total RNA was extracted using Trizol reagent, and RNA quality was assessed on an Agilent 2100 Bioanalyzer. Including cysteine and phenylalanine, the CDR3 has 13 amino acids. CDR3 DNA only is kept here, 39 bases in frame from base 1.

The chain joins TRBV12-3 or TRBV12-4 to TRBJ1-6; the D gene cannot be named for sure. Sequences were obtained from blood. This sequence originates from a young woman with Graves' hyperthyroidism that later progressed to Graves' ophthalmopathy. In nucleotides, the sequence is TGTGTCAGCAGCCCTATTCCGGGGTCACCCCTCCACTTT. It translates as CVSSPIPGSPLHF.